This is a list of T cell receptor beta chains from one sample in a study of technical replicates of blood from several donors. Sequencing was performed with immunoSEQ multiplex PCR; in TCRdb, only in-frame clones are kept and a portion is missing. Altogether 87,000 or so clones are present, 92% being singletons, with the ten largest covering about 0.27%. Sequenced: T cells isolated from PBMCs. All receptors derive from a human donor in good health. Each CDR3 is given with its conserved first and last residue. A D gene is named only where the DNA matches it firmly. Clone size is shown for a subset of rows, as once, few, many or a class of expanded clone.

V gene: TRBV14; clone size: NA; D gene: NA; J gene: TRBJ1-1; CDR3 protein: CASSQEWRTVEAFF; CDR3 DNA: TGTGCCAGCAGCCAAGAGTGGCGGACAGTAGAAGCTTTCTTT
V gene: TRBV6-1; clone size: NA; D gene: NA; J gene: TRBJ2-3; CDR3 protein: CASISAGDTQYF; CDR3 DNA: TGTGCCAGCATCTCCGCGGGAGATACGCAGTATTTT
V gene: TRBV5-6; clone size: NA; D gene: TRBD1; J gene: TRBJ2-3; CDR3 protein: CASSWGSSGQGGADTQYF; CDR3 DNA: TGTGCCAGCAGCTGGGGGTCATCGGGACAGGGGGGAGCAGATACGCAGTATTTT
V gene: TRBV2; clone size: once; D gene: TRBD1; J gene: TRBJ1-5; CDR3 protein: CASREQGEPQHF; CDR3 DNA: TGTGCCAGCAGAGAACAGGGGGAGCCCCAGCATTTT
V gene: TRBV5-1; clone size: NA; D gene: NA; J gene: TRBJ1-2; CDR3 protein: CASSRKQEYGYTF; CDR3 DNA: TGCGCCAGCAGCCGAAAGCAGGAATATGGCTACACCTTC
V gene: TRBV6-1; clone size: NA; D gene: NA; J gene: TRBJ1-1; CDR3 protein: CASSNPGRWRWAPF; CDR3 DNA: TGTGCCAGCAGCAATCCCGGCAGGTGGAGGTGGGCCCCTTTT
V gene: TRBV10-1; clone size: NA; D gene: NA; J gene: TRBJ2-5; CDR3 protein: CASSEYPRETQYF; CDR3 DNA: TGCGCCAGCAGTGAATACCCCCGGGAGACCCAGTACTTC
V gene: TRBV7-9; clone size: NA; D gene: NA; J gene: TRBJ2-7; CDR3 protein: CASGPQGTLYEQYF; CDR3 DNA: TGTGCCAGCGGACCTCAGGGTACACTATACGAGCAGTACTTC
V gene: TRBV10-1; clone size: NA; D gene: NA; J gene: TRBJ1-1; CDR3 protein: CASSQGQFSRRWNTEAFF; CDR3 DNA: TGCGCCAGCAGCCAAGGACAGTTTTCCCGTAGATGGAACACTGAAGCTTTCTTT
V gene: TRBV18; clone size: NA; D gene: NA; J gene: TRBJ1-6; CDR3 protein: CASSLGENSPLHF; CDR3 DNA: TGTGCCAGCTCACTAGGGGAAAATTCACCCCTCCACTTT
V gene: TRBV5-4; clone size: NA; D gene: NA; J gene: TRBJ2-2; CDR3 protein: CASSPGWGTGELFF; CDR3 DNA: TGTGCCAGCAGCCCGGGATGGGGCACCGGGGAGCTGTTTTTT
V gene: TRBV4-1; clone size: NA; D gene: NA; J gene: TRBJ2-7; CDR3 protein: CASSHITGVDEQYF; CDR3 DNA: TGCGCCAGCAGCCACATCACCGGGGTTGACGAGCAGTACTTC
V gene: TRBV5-1; clone size: NA; D gene: NA; J gene: TRBJ1-1; CDR3 protein: CASSFPGDGTEAFF; CDR3 DNA: TGCGCCAGCAGCTTCCCCGGGGATGGCACTGAAGCTTTCTTT
V gene: TRBV10-1; clone size: NA; D gene: NA; J gene: TRBJ2-3; CDR3 protein: CASSDRGGRDTQYF; CDR3 DNA: TGCGCCAGCAGTGACAGGGGAGGGAGAGATACGCAGTATTTT
V gene: TRBV9; clone size: NA; D gene: NA; J gene: TRBJ2-3; CDR3 protein: CASSVGERSGADTQYF; CDR3 DNA: TGTGCCAGCAGCGTCGGGGAGCGGTCCGGTGCAGATACGCAGTATTTT
V gene: TRBV5-1; clone size: NA; D gene: NA; J gene: TRBJ1-1; CDR3 protein: CASSHSPGEALNTEAFF; CDR3 DNA: TGCGCCAGCAGCCATTCTCCAGGGGAAGCCCTTAACACTGAAGCTTTCTTT
V gene: TRBV28; clone size: NA; D gene: NA; J gene: TRBJ1-1; CDR3 protein: CASSELYWTGGGRRAFF; CDR3 DNA: TGTGCCAGCAGCGAGCTTTATTGGACGGGCGGCGGGAGGAGAGCTTTCTTT
V gene: TRBV5-1; clone size: NA; D gene: NA; J gene: TRBJ2-1; CDR3 protein: CASTPPLYNEQFF; CDR3 DNA: TGCGCCAGCACCCCCCCACTTTACAATGAGCAGTTCTTC
V gene: TRBV11-3; clone size: once; D gene: NA; J gene: TRBJ2-1; CDR3 protein: CASSTRVGNEQFF; CDR3 DNA: TGTGCCAGCAGCACCAGGGTAGGAAATGAGCAGTTCTTC
V gene: TRBV19; clone size: NA; D gene: NA; J gene: TRBJ2-7; CDR3 protein: CASSISGYEQYF; CDR3 DNA: TGTGCCAGTAGTATCTCAGGCTACGAGCAGTACTTC
V gene: TRBV6-5; clone size: NA; D gene: NA; J gene: TRBJ1-2; CDR3 protein: CASSPGGSYYGYTF; CDR3 DNA: TGTGCCAGCAGTCCGGGGGGCTCTTACTATGGCTACACCTTC
V gene: TRBV14; clone size: NA; D gene: NA; J gene: TRBJ1-2; CDR3 protein: CASSLRQRPGSGYTF; CDR3 DNA: TGTGCCAGCAGCCTACGACAGCGCCCCGGGAGTGGCTACACCTTC
V gene: TRBV7-2; clone size: NA; D gene: TRBD1; J gene: TRBJ2-1; CDR3 protein: CASSLNRGRNEQFF; CDR3 DNA: TGTGCCAGCAGCTTAAACAGGGGCCGCAATGAGCAGTTCTTC
V gene: TRBV5-5; clone size: NA; D gene: NA; J gene: TRBJ1-1; CDR3 protein: CASSLGDGGEAFF; CDR3 DNA: TGTGCCAGCAGCTTGGGGGACGGAGGGGAAGCTTTCTTT
V gene: TRBV29-1; clone size: NA; D gene: NA; J gene: TRBJ1-1; CDR3 protein: CSVGGGVGHTEAFF; CDR3 DNA: TGCAGCGTTGGGGGAGGGGTGGGTCACACTGAAGCTTTCTTT
V gene: TRBV15; clone size: NA; D gene: TRBD2; J gene: TRBJ2-7; CDR3 protein: CATSRVAGVDSYEQYF; CDR3 DNA: TGTGCCACCAGCAGAGTCGCGGGAGTAGACTCCTACGAGCAGTACTTC
V gene: TRBV6-6; clone size: NA; D gene: NA; J gene: TRBJ1-4; CDR3 protein: CASSYSGLQTGKLFF; CDR3 DNA: TGTGCCAGCAGTTACTCCGGGTTACAAACGGGAAAACTGTTTTTT
V gene: TRBV14; clone size: NA; D gene: NA; J gene: TRBJ2-3; CDR3 protein: CASSPISVPDTQYF; CDR3 DNA: TGTGCCAGCAGTCCCATTTCGGTCCCAGATACGCAGTATTTT
V gene: TRBV5-4; clone size: NA; D gene: NA; J gene: TRBJ1-1; CDR3 protein: CASSWGGTEAFF; CDR3 DNA: TGTGCCAGCAGCTGGGGGGGGACTGAAGCTTTCTTT
V gene: TRBV6-6; clone size: NA; D gene: NA; J gene: TRBJ2-7; CDR3 protein: CASLRTGPYEQYF; CDR3 DNA: TGTGCCAGCCTCCGTACAGGGCCGTACGAGCAGTACTTC
V gene: TRBV6-1; clone size: NA; D gene: NA; J gene: TRBJ1-5; CDR3 protein: CASRGGGRPQHF; CDR3 DNA: TGTGCCAGCAGGGGCGGTGGGAGACCCCAGCATTTT
V gene: TRBV19; clone size: NA; D gene: TRBD1; J gene: TRBJ1-5; CDR3 protein: CASSIGRDRLNLNQPQHF; CDR3 DNA: TGTGCCAGTAGTATAGGGAGGGACAGACTAAACCTAAATCAGCCCCAGCATTTT
V gene: TRBV4-1; clone size: NA; D gene: TRBD2; J gene: TRBJ2-7; CDR3 protein: CASSLRAGQSSYEQYF; CDR3 DNA: TGCGCCAGCAGCCTCAGAGCGGGGCAAAGCTCCTACGAGCAGTACTTC
V gene: TRBV4-1; clone size: NA; D gene: NA; J gene: TRBJ1-2; CDR3 protein: CASSQLGDGYTF; CDR3 DNA: TGCGCCAGCAGCCAACTAGGGGATGGCTACACCTTC
V gene: TRBV11-2; clone size: NA; D gene: NA; J gene: TRBJ2-7; CDR3 protein: CASSLVSSYEQYF; CDR3 DNA: TGTGCCAGCAGCTTAGTCTCGAGCTACGAGCAGTACTTC
V gene: TRBV5-6; clone size: NA; D gene: TRBD1; J gene: TRBJ2-7; CDR3 protein: CASSWSRGTGREDEQYF; CDR3 DNA: TGTGCCAGCAGCTGGTCCCGTGGGACAGGGCGTGAGGACGAGCAGTACTTC